These T cell receptor beta chains were read from a single sample in a study of blood T cell repertoires in COVID-19. The method was immunoSEQ multiplex PCR; TCRdb's version includes in-frame clones alone and lacks a portion of them. The table includes roughly 250,000 clones, about 85% detected once. Sequencing was carried out using PBMCs or T cells enriched from blood (not recorded which). These TCRs come from a woman in her forties or fifties who had recovered from COVID-19. Each CDR3 is given with its conserved first and last residue. D genes are given only for firm matches. A row's size may be missing; if present it is once, few, many or a size class.

d_call: -
clone_size: -
j_call: TRBJ2-5
v_call: TRBV9
cdr3_nt: TGTGCCAGCAGCGTAGGGAGCCCTCCGGGATACCAAGAGACCCAGTACTTC
cdr3_aa: CASSVGSPPGYQETQYF

d_call: TRBD2
clone_size: -
j_call: TRBJ2-7
v_call: TRBV3-1/TRBV3-2
cdr3_nt: TGTGCCAGCAGCCAACCTGGACTAGCGGGCCAGGAGGCGTTCGAGCAGTACTTC
cdr3_aa: CASSQPGLAGQEAFEQYF

d_call: -
clone_size: once
j_call: TRBJ2-1
v_call: TRBV4-2
cdr3_nt: TGTGCCAGCAGCCAAGATCTAGTGGCGAGCAATGAGCAGTTCTTC
cdr3_aa: CASSQDLVASNEQFF

d_call: TRBD2
clone_size: once
j_call: TRBJ2-3
v_call: TRBV11-3
cdr3_nt: TGTGCCAGCAGCCTACGGACTAGCGGGGTCACAGATACGCAGTATTTT
cdr3_aa: CASSLRTSGVTDTQYF

d_call: -
clone_size: -
j_call: TRBJ1-5
v_call: TRBV6-2/TRBV6-3
cdr3_nt: TGTGCCAGCAGTTATGCGGATAGCAATCAGCCCCAGCATTTT
cdr3_aa: CASSYADSNQPQHF

d_call: TRBD1
clone_size: -
j_call: TRBJ1-3
v_call: TRBV28
cdr3_nt: TGTGCCAGCAGTTTACTACAGGGGAACACCATATATTTT
cdr3_aa: CASSLLQGNTIYF

d_call: -
clone_size: -
j_call: TRBJ1-4
v_call: TRBV9
cdr3_nt: TGTGCCAGCAGCGCCGGTATGGCTAATGAAAAACTGTTTTTT
cdr3_aa: CASSAGMANEKLFF

d_call: -
clone_size: -
j_call: TRBJ1-6
v_call: TRBV4-3
cdr3_nt: TGCGCCAGCAGCCAAGCCAGGGTAGGATCACCCCTCCACTTT
cdr3_aa: CASSQARVGSPLHF

d_call: -
clone_size: -
j_call: TRBJ2-5
v_call: TRBV7-3
cdr3_nt: TGTGCCAGCAGCTTACTCCCCCAAGAGACCCAGTACTTC
cdr3_aa: CASSLLPQETQYF

d_call: -
clone_size: -
j_call: TRBJ1-1
v_call: TRBV4-2
cdr3_nt: TGTGCCAGCAGCCAAGACCCAGCGGGCCGGATGAACACTGAAGCTTTCTTT
cdr3_aa: CASSQDPAGRMNTEAFF

d_call: TRBD1
clone_size: -
j_call: TRBJ1-2
v_call: TRBV28
cdr3_nt: TGTGCCAGCAAAACAGGGGGAGGTAACTATGGCTACACCTTC
cdr3_aa: CASKTGGGNYGYTF

d_call: TRBD1
clone_size: once
j_call: TRBJ1-1
v_call: TRBV5-8
cdr3_nt: TGTGCCAGCAGCTCGGGACAGGGGGCTTTGACTGAAGCTTTCTTT
cdr3_aa: CASSSGQGALTEAFF

d_call: TRBD2
clone_size: -
j_call: TRBJ2-5
v_call: TRBV6-2/TRBV6-3
cdr3_nt: TGTGCCAGCAGTTACTCTAGCGGGAGAGGAGAGACCCAGTACTTC
cdr3_aa: CASSYSSGRGETQYF

d_call: -
clone_size: -
j_call: TRBJ1-2
v_call: TRBV3-1/TRBV3-2
cdr3_nt: TGTGCCAGCAGCGTGAGCAGGGGAACCTATGGCTACACCTTC
cdr3_aa: CASSVSRGTYGYTF

d_call: -
clone_size: -
j_call: TRBJ2-6
v_call: TRBV2
cdr3_nt: TGTGCCAGCAGAGGAGGGAAGAGCTCTGGGGCCAACGTCCTGACTTTC
cdr3_aa: CASRGGKSSGANVLTF

d_call: TRBD2
clone_size: -
j_call: TRBJ2-1
v_call: TRBV28
cdr3_nt: TGTGCCAGCAGTTTCTGGACTAGCGACTCCTACAATGAGCAGTTCTTC
cdr3_aa: CASSFWTSDSYNEQFF

d_call: TRBD2
clone_size: -
j_call: TRBJ2-3
v_call: TRBV11-2
cdr3_nt: TGTGCCAGCAGCCCACTCTCCTCTAGCGGGGGCGGGTATACGCAGTATTTT
cdr3_aa: CASSPLSSSGGGYTQYF

d_call: TRBD1
clone_size: -
j_call: TRBJ2-2
v_call: TRBV10-3
cdr3_nt: TGTGCCATCAGGACAGGGGGTCACACCGGGGAGCTGTTTTTT
cdr3_aa: CAIRTGGHTGELFF

d_call: -
clone_size: -
j_call: TRBJ1-4
v_call: TRBV3-1/TRBV3-2
cdr3_nt: TGTGCCAGCAGCCAAGAGATAATCGGGGTTGTGAAAAAACTGTTTTTT
cdr3_aa: CASSQEIIGVVKKLFF

d_call: -
clone_size: -
j_call: TRBJ2-2
v_call: TRBV19
cdr3_nt: TGTGCCAGTAGGGGGCATCCACCTACGGGCGCCGGGGAGCTGTTTTTT
cdr3_aa: CASRGHPPTGAGELFF

d_call: -
clone_size: -
j_call: TRBJ2-1
v_call: TRBV19
cdr3_nt: TGTGCCAGTAGTATAGAGAGGCGGACAGAAAGGTACAATGAGCAGTTCTTC
cdr3_aa: CASSIERRTERYNEQFF

d_call: TRBD2
clone_size: -
j_call: TRBJ2-7
v_call: TRBV5-1
cdr3_nt: TGCGCCAGCACCCTACTAGCGGGAGCTTTTACCGAGCAGTACTTC
cdr3_aa: CASTLLAGAFTEQYF

d_call: -
clone_size: -
j_call: TRBJ1-6
v_call: TRBV27
cdr3_nt: TGTGCCAGCAGTTTTTTCCAGGGAAATTCACCCCTCCACTTT
cdr3_aa: CASSFFQGNSPLHF

d_call: TRBD1
clone_size: -
j_call: TRBJ1-2
v_call: TRBV24-1
cdr3_nt: TGTGCCACCAGCCGGGGACAGAACTATGGCTACACCTTC
cdr3_aa: CATSRGQNYGYTF

d_call: -
clone_size: few
j_call: TRBJ1-6
v_call: TRBV7-9
cdr3_nt: TGTGCCAGCAGCCCTCCCACATCACCCCTCCACTTT
cdr3_aa: CASSPPTSPLHF

d_call: TRBD1
clone_size: -
j_call: TRBJ2-1
v_call: TRBV5-4
cdr3_nt: TGTGCCAGCAGCTTGGGACAGGGAGAGGGGAGCTCCTACAATGAGCAGTTCTTC
cdr3_aa: CASSLGQGEGSSYNEQFF

d_call: -
clone_size: once
j_call: TRBJ1-2
v_call: TRBV29-1
cdr3_nt: TGCAGCGTGGGAGAACAGGGCCTCAACTATGGCTACACCTTC
cdr3_aa: CSVGEQGLNYGYTF

d_call: -
clone_size: -
j_call: TRBJ2-6
v_call: TRBV5-5
cdr3_nt: TGTGCCAGCAGCTCCAGTGGGGGGACTGGGGCCAACGTCCTGACTTTC
cdr3_aa: CASSSSGGTGANVLTF

d_call: -
clone_size: -
j_call: TRBJ2-1
v_call: TRBV6-2/TRBV6-3
cdr3_nt: TGTGCCAGCAGCCGTGGGAGTACCTACAATGAGCAGTTCTTC
cdr3_aa: CASSRGSTYNEQFF

d_call: -
clone_size: -
j_call: TRBJ1-2
v_call: TRBV7-9
cdr3_nt: TGTGCCAGCAGTTCGGGGGAATGGAATGGCTACACCTTC
cdr3_aa: CASSSGEWNGYTF

d_call: -
clone_size: -
j_call: TRBJ2-4
v_call: TRBV11-2
cdr3_nt: TGTGCCAGCAGTCCAGCCGGGGCCAAAAACATTCAGTACTTC
cdr3_aa: CASSPAGAKNIQYF

d_call: -
clone_size: -
j_call: TRBJ2-5
v_call: TRBV19
cdr3_nt: TGTGCCAGTAGTCCAGCCAACACAGGCGCAGAGACCCAGTACTTC
cdr3_aa: CASSPANTGAETQYF

d_call: TRBD2
clone_size: -
j_call: TRBJ2-5
v_call: TRBV19
cdr3_nt: TGTGCCAGTAGTATACTAGCGGGAGAGACCCAGTACTTC
cdr3_aa: CASSILAGETQYF

d_call: TRBD1
clone_size: few
j_call: TRBJ1-5
v_call: TRBV2
cdr3_nt: TGTGCCAGCAGTGGGGACAGGGTGGATGATCAGCCCCAGCATTTT
cdr3_aa: CASSGDRVDDQPQHF

d_call: TRBD2
clone_size: once
j_call: TRBJ2-1
v_call: TRBV6-1
cdr3_nt: TGTGCCAGCAGTGAACCGATTTGGGGGGGCTCCTACAATGAGCAGTTCTTC
cdr3_aa: CASSEPIWGGSYNEQFF

d_call: -
clone_size: once
j_call: TRBJ1-1
v_call: TRBV28
cdr3_nt: TGTGCCAGCAGCCCCGTAGACACTGAAGCTTTCTTT
cdr3_aa: CASSPVDTEAFF

d_call: TRBD2
clone_size: few
j_call: TRBJ2-1
v_call: TRBV5-1
cdr3_nt: TGCGCCAGCAGCCCGAGCGGGAGCCACAATGAGCAGTTCTTC
cdr3_aa: CASSPSGSHNEQFF

d_call: -
clone_size: -
j_call: TRBJ2-3
v_call: TRBV6-5
cdr3_nt: TGTGCCAGCAGTTCGACAGGAGGCACAGATACGCAGTATTTT
cdr3_aa: CASSSTGGTDTQYF

d_call: -
clone_size: few
j_call: TRBJ2-5
v_call: TRBV27
cdr3_nt: TGTGCCAGCAGTTTAGAGTTCAGGAGGCGCGGAGAGACCCAGTACTTC
cdr3_aa: CASSLEFRRRGETQYF

d_call: TRBD1
clone_size: -
j_call: TRBJ1-5
v_call: TRBV7-2
cdr3_nt: TGTGCCAGCAGCGGGACAGGGGGCAATCAGCCCCAGCATTTT
cdr3_aa: CASSGTGGNQPQHF

d_call: TRBD2
clone_size: once
j_call: TRBJ2-7
v_call: TRBV4-1
cdr3_nt: TGCGCCAGCAGACTTAGCGGGAGCTCCTACGAGCAGTACTTC
cdr3_aa: CASRLSGSSYEQYF

d_call: -
clone_size: -
j_call: TRBJ2-5
v_call: TRBV3-1/TRBV3-2
cdr3_nt: TGTGCCAGCAGCCAAAGGGACTTCTGGACCCAGTACTTC
cdr3_aa: CASSQRDFWTQYF

d_call: -
clone_size: -
j_call: TRBJ1-2
v_call: TRBV19
cdr3_nt: TGTGCCAGTAGTATACAGGGTCGGGACTATGGCTACACCTTC
cdr3_aa: CASSIQGRDYGYTF

d_call: -
clone_size: many
j_call: TRBJ1-3
v_call: TRBV9
cdr3_nt: TGTGCCAGCAGCGCCAGACAGGACTTAGATTACTCTGGAAACACCATATATTTT
cdr3_aa: CASSARQDLDYSGNTIYF

d_call: TRBD2
clone_size: -
j_call: TRBJ2-7
v_call: TRBV29-1
cdr3_nt: TGCAGCGTTGACCGGACTAGCGGGGGCGAGCAGTACTTC
cdr3_aa: CSVDRTSGGEQYF

d_call: TRBD1
clone_size: -
j_call: TRBJ2-2
v_call: TRBV2
cdr3_nt: TGTGCCAGCATTCTGGGACAGGGGTTTTCCGGGGAGCTGTTTTTT
cdr3_aa: CASILGQGFSGELFF

d_call: TRBD2
clone_size: -
j_call: TRBJ2-7
v_call: TRBV5-5
cdr3_nt: TGTGCCAGCAGCGTGGGACTAGCGGGACCCTACGAGCAGTACTTC
cdr3_aa: CASSVGLAGPYEQYF

d_call: TRBD2
clone_size: -
j_call: TRBJ2-7
v_call: TRBV4-2
cdr3_nt: TGTGCCAGCAGCCAGTCCACTAGCGGCTACGAGCAGTACTTC
cdr3_aa: CASSQSTSGYEQYF

d_call: TRBD2
clone_size: -
j_call: TRBJ2-3
v_call: TRBV5-6
cdr3_nt: TGTGCCAGCATCAATAGCGGGAGTGGGGTTACGGATACGCAGTATTTT
cdr3_aa: CASINSGSGVTDTQYF

d_call: -
clone_size: once
j_call: TRBJ1-6
v_call: TRBV28
cdr3_nt: TGTGCCAGCAGTTTCACCAGGATAGCGGCACCCCTCCACTTT
cdr3_aa: CASSFTRIAAPLHF

d_call: TRBD2
clone_size: -
j_call: TRBJ2-4
v_call: TRBV19
cdr3_nt: TGTGCCAGTGGCCAGGCGAGCGGGAGCCACCGGGCCAAAAACATTCAGTACTTC
cdr3_aa: CASGQASGSHRAKNIQYF

d_call: TRBD1
clone_size: -
j_call: TRBJ1-3
v_call: TRBV27
cdr3_nt: TGTGCCAGCAGTTCACTACCGAGGACAGGGCTAAGAAACACCATATATTTT
cdr3_aa: CASSSLPRTGLRNTIYF

d_call: -
clone_size: -
j_call: TRBJ2-1
v_call: TRBV4-3
cdr3_nt: TGCGCCAGCAGCCAAGGAGGGTTCTATGAGCAGTTCTTC
cdr3_aa: CASSQGGFYEQFF

d_call: -
clone_size: -
j_call: TRBJ1-4
v_call: TRBV30
cdr3_nt: TGTGCCTGGAGTTGGGCCTTTGCAACTAATGAAAAACTGTTTTTT
cdr3_aa: CAWSWAFATNEKLFF